This TCR beta chain emerged from a study of blood T cells in healthy people across ages. Findings of the study overall: The long-lived group displayed more naive CD4+ cells, plus higher diversity, than the aged donors did. Older age went with lower TCR beta diversity per million T cells, in a roughly linear way.

Comment on this clonotype: The antigen is undetermined.

The germline gives CDR1 SGHTA, CDR2 FQGNSA. The V segment lost 5 bases and the J segment 1 base; nucleotides outside the gene matches: 7. The CDR3 spans 15 residues. Using a J-beta primer mix together with a sample-barcoded 5' primer, a second PCR was run for 7 to 11 cycles. TCRdb reanalysed the 5' RACE reads using MiXCR and keeps one entry per CDR3 protein. The table lists 1.8 million or so distinct CDR3 sequences, 39% of them singletons. The study drew donors from healthy Caucasian individuals in Russia aged about 6 to 90. Per sample, at least 5.5 micrograms of total RNA were extracted. The V call is TRBV7-2, the J call TRBJ2-7; TRBD1 agrees at 8 bases. The sample was blood. The receptor comes from a human donor in good health. CDR3 sequence reads: CASSGGQEPSYEQYF. DNA of the CDR3: TGTGCCAGCAGCGGGGGACAGGAACCTTCCTACGAGCAGTACTTC. Variable domain in full (rest from reference TRBV7-2 and TRBJ2-7): GAGVSQSPSNKVTEKGKDVELRCDPISGHTALYWYRQSLGQGLEFLIYFQGNSAPDKSGLPSDRFSAERTGGSVSTLTIQRTQQEDSAVYLCASSGGQEPSYEQYFGPGTRLTVT.